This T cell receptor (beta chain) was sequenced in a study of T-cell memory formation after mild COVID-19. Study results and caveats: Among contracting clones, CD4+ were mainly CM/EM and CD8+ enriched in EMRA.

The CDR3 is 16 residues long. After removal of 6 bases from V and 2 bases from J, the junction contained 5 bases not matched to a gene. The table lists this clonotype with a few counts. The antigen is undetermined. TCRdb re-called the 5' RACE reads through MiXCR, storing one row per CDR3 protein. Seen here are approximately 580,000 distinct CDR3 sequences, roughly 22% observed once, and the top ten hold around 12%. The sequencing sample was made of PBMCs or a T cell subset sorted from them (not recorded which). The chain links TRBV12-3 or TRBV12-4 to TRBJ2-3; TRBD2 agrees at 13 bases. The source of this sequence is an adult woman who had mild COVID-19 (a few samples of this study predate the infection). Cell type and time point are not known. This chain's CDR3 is CASRRLAGGTTDTQYF. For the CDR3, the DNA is TGTGCCAGCAGGAGACTAGCGGGGGGAACCACAGATACGCAGTATTTT.